The next 7 T cell receptor beta chains were all read from a single sample in a study of cytomegalovirus exposure and HLA in healthy donors. The PCR ran on 60 Vbeta and 13 Jbeta primers. Only in-frame clones appear in the TCRdb table, and some are missing; sequencing was by immunoSEQ multiplex PCR. Its table lists 200,000 or so clones. The sequencing sample was made of PBMCs. These receptors all come from a boy between 10 and 17 years old in good health and CMV-seronegative.

This chain links TRBV10-2 with TRBJ1-5; D gene unclear. Trimming stripped 2 bases from V and 7 bases from J, with 12 bases between. The CDR3 covers 14 residues. The germline gives CDR1 WSHSY, CDR2 SAAADI. As DNA, the CDR3 is TGCGCCAGCAGTGAGAGGGAGTCCTTCCAGCCCCAGCATTTT. This gives the protein CASSERESFQPQHF.

The rearrangement joins TRBV27 to TRBJ2-5; TRBD2 matches at 11 bases. Per germline, CDR1 MNHEY and CDR2 SMNVEV (reference sequence). This CDR3 is 16 amino acids long. V lost 10 bases, J lost 1 base, and 11 bases stayed unmatched. CDR3 DNA: TGTGCCACCTCCTTAGGGCTAGCGGGGGGCCAAGAGACCCAGTACTTC. Translated, it gives CATSLGLAGGQETQYF.

The chain is built from TRBV4-2 and TRBJ1-4; 8 bases map to TRBD1. CDR3 length equals 16 residues. Germline V lookup: CDR1 LGHNA, CDR2 YNFKEQ. Trimming at V came to 4 bases and at J to 2 bases, leaving 6 bases not matched to a gene. The CDR3: CASSPSHRGTNEKLFF. The CDR3 DNA sequence: TGTGCCAGCAGCCCCTCTCACAGGGGGACTAATGAAAAACTGTTTTTT.

J is TRBJ1-1 and V is TRBV28, with TRBD1 matching over 9 bases. V lost 8 bases to trimming and J lost 3 bases; unmatched junction nucleotides: 7. Germline V gene data show CDR1 as MDHEN and CDR2 as SYDVKM. This CDR3 has 14 amino acids. The CDR3 sequence: CASGQGLRYTEAFF. The CDR3 DNA follows: TGTGCCAGCGGACAGGGGTTAAGGTACACTGAAGCTTTCTTT.

The chain joins TRBV30 to TRBJ2-1; 7 bases match TRBD2. V lost 0 bases, J lost 4 bases, and 15 bases stayed unmatched. CDR3 length equals 18 residues. Germline V CDR1 and CDR2: GTSNPN, SVGIG (reference sequence). CDR3 amino acids: CAWSVIAPASGPYNEQFF. CDR3 bases: TGTGCCTGGAGTGTAATAGCCCCGGCTAGCGGACCTTACAATGAGCAGTTCTTC.

This rearrangement joins TRBV7-3 to TRBJ2-5, with D possibly matching TRBD2 (5 bases). Trimming left V 3 bases short and J 5 bases short, with 10 bases between. Germline CDR1 reads SGHTA; CDR2 reads FQGTGA. This CDR3 is built from 13 residues. The CDR3 sequence is CASSFLRGETQYF. The CDR3 DNA follows: TGTGCCAGCAGCTTTTTGCGAGGGGAGACCCAGTACTTC.

The chain combines TRBV27 with TRBJ2-7; D ambiguous. CDR1 and CDR2 (germline): MNHEY, SMNVEV (reference sequence). V was cut by 4 bases and J by 2 bases, with 15 bases left in between. This CDR3 contains 15 residues. The CDR3 is CASSSPRLYTYEQYF. The CDR3 DNA sequence: TGTGCCAGCAGTTCCCCTCGACTCTACACCTACGAGCAGTACTTC.